The 12 T cell receptor beta chains below come from one sample, sequenced in a study of CD8+ T cells in alopecia areata listed by TCRdb under 2018. What this sample's time point label stands for: baseline before oral tofacitinib. The library relied on the immunoSEQ multiplex PCR assay. RNA was extracted from all samples and reverse transcribed into cDNA as template for TCR sequencing. Sourced from immuneACCESS, this table was stored by TCRdb with only in-frame sequences that have V and J called. A share of the clones is absent; for the studies checked, an unresolved V gene accounts for under half, and the remainder has no known explanation. This sample is represented by just over 150,000 clones; 50% to 65% of them were singletons. Jointly, the top ten make up roughly a fifth of the sample. The sequencing here drew on CD8+ T cells sorted from blood, taken at week 0. These receptors came from a human donor with alopecia areata.

This clone came up a few times. This rearrangement joins TRBV4-3 to TRBJ2-1, with 10 bases fitting TRBD1. In germline, CDR1 is LGHNA, CDR2 YSLEER. Trimming at V came to 3 bases and at J to 6 bases, leaving 8 bases not matched to a gene. The CDR3 length is 16 residues. The CDR3 is CASSQDGTGVFNEQFF. The CDR3 DNA follows: TGCGCCAGCAGCCAGGACGGGACAGGGGTTTTCAATGAGCAGTTCTTC.

The rearrangement joins TRBV29-1 to TRBJ2-7; D gene uncertain. This CDR3 has 13 residues. Germline CDR1 is SQVTM and CDR2 is ANQGSEA. V was clipped by 0 bases and J by 4 bases, with 10 bases between them. CDR3: CSVEDLYSYEQYF. The DNA of the CDR3 is TGCAGCGTTGAAGATCTTTACAGTTACGAGCAGTACTTC.

Remarks on this clone: Other nucleotide sequences from this sample produce the same CDR3. This sequence joins TRBV29-1 and TRBJ1-1; D is unresolved. Deletions cut 1 base from V and 4 bases from J, with 1 base between. This CDR3 is 10 amino acids long. Germline CDR1 SQVTM, CDR2 ANQGSEA. CDR3 sequence (DNA): TGCAGCGTTGAAGGCACTGAAGCTTTCTTT. Protein: CSVEGTEAFF.

The gene calls are TRBV7-9 and TRBJ2-7; the match to TRBD2 covers 8 bases. V was clipped by 4 bases and J by 3 bases; unmatched bases: 5. Per the germline V gene, CDR1 is SEHNR and CDR2 is FQNEAQ (reference sequence). The CDR3 extends over 14 amino acids. The CDR3 DNA sequence: TGTGCCAGCAGCTCGGTAGCGGGGCACTACGAGCAGTACTTC. Its translation: CASSSVAGHYEQYF.

The rearrangement uses TRBV30 and TRBJ1-1; a possible D gene is TRBD1 (6 bases). Germline CDR1 and CDR2: GTSNPN and SVGIG (reference sequence). Trimming took off 4 bases at V and 1 base at J, with 16 bases between the two ends. This CDR3 region has 15 residues. Written as DNA, the CDR3 is TGTGCCTGGACCAACAGGGAAAATGGGAACACTGAAGCTTTCTTT. This gives the protein CAWTNRENGNTEAFF.

The chain combines TRBV27 with TRBJ1-5; TRBD1 might be the D (5 bases). CDR3 length: 15 amino acids. Germline loops: CDR1 MNHEY, CDR2 SMNVEV (reference sequence). V lost 0 bases and J 11 bases, leaving 17 bases between the germline ends. DNA for the CDR3: TGTGCCAGCAGTTTATCCGGGATTGGGGGTCCGGCCCAGCATTTT. Its protein product is CASSLSGIGGPAQHF.

This clone was observed a single time. The gene calls are TRBV30 and TRBJ2-7; D may correspond to TRBD1 or TRBD2 (6 bases each). The germline V gene has CDR1 GTSNPN and CDR2 SVGIG (reference sequence). V lost 4 bases to trimming and J lost 2 bases, with 15 bases between them. CDR3 length equals 14 residues. The CDR3 nucleotides read TGTGCCTGGAATCTAGGGGGGAGAACCTACGAGCAGTACTTC. Its protein product is CAWNLGGRTYEQYF.

V and J are TRBV6-5 and TRBJ2-7, with 7 bases that match TRBD1. Germline-derived CDR1 and CDR2 are MNHEY and SVGAGI. This CDR3 has 14 amino acids. V trimming: 3 bases; J trimming: 6 bases; junction bases outside the gene matches: 8. This chain's CDR3 is CASSYRTGRSEQYF. DNA of the CDR3: TGTGCCAGCAGTTATAGGACAGGCCGGTCCGAGCAGTACTTC.

The chain carries TRBV5-1 and TRBJ2-7, with D tentatively TRBD1 (6 bases). Per the germline V gene, CDR1 is SGHRS and CDR2 is YFSETQ. The ends were cut back, 3 bases at V and 0 bases at J, with 10 bases in the middle. This CDR3 is 14 amino acids long. CDR3 nucleotide sequence: TGCGCCAGCAGCTCAAGGGACACCTCCTACGAGCAGTACTTC. Protein: CASSSRDTSYEQYF. Filled out from reference TRBV5-1 and TRBJ2-7, the complete variable domain reads KAGVTQTPRYLIKTRGQQVTLSCSPISGHRSVSWYQQTPGQGLQFLFEYFSETQRNKGNFPGRFSGRQFSNSRSEMNVSTLELGDSALYLCASSSRDTSYEQYFGPGTRLTVT.

This clone was counted between two and nine times. This chain uses TRBV7-9 with TRBJ2-7; D is possibly TRBD1 (6 bases). The CDR3 has 14 amino acids. Germline values: CDR1 SEHNR, CDR2 FQNEAQ (reference sequence). Deletions cut 5 bases from V and 3 bases from J, with 14 bases between. CDR3 sequence reads: CASSLPGQNYEQYF. The DNA of the CDR3 is TGTGCCAGCAGCCTACCGGGACAAAACTACGAGCAGTACTTC.

A few counts support this clone. The V gene is TRBV12-5, the J gene TRBJ1-2, with D uncertain. This CDR3 has 12 amino acids. V was clipped by 4 bases and J by 8 bases, with 11 bases between them. Germline loops: CDR1 LGHNT, CDR2 FRNRAP. DNA for the CDR3: TGTGCTAGTGGTTCCCCCGGCCACGGCTACACCTTC. Protein sequence: CASGSPGHGYTF.

A few counts support this clone. Here the CDR3 reads CASSLGGDEKLFF. The CDR3 coding sequence is TGTGCCAGCAGCTTAGGAGGTGACGAAAAACTGTTTTTT. The V call is TRBV7-6, the J call TRBJ1-4; D not resolved. V dropped 1 base and J dropped 8 bases, with 8 bases sitting between them. From germline, CDR1 is SGHVS and CDR2 FNYEAQ. CDR3 length equals 13 residues.